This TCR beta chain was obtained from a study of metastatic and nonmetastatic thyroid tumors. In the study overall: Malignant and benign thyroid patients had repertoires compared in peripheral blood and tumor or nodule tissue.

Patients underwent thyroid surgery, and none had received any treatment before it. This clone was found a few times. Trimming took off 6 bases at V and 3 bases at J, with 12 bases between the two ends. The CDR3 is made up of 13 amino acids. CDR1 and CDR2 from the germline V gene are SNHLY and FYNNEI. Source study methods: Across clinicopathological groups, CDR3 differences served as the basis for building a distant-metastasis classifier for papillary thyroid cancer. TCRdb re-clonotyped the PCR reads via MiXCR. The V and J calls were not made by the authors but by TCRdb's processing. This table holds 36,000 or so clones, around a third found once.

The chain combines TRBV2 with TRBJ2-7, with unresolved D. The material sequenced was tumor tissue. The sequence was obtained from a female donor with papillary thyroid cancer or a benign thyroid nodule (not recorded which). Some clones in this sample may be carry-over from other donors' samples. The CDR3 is CASRTRRGYEQYF. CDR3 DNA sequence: TGTGCCAGCAGAACCAGGCGCGGCTACGAGCAGTACTTC.